A selection of T cell receptor beta chains follows, all from one sample in a study of blood T cell repertoires in COVID-19. The protocol was immunoSEQ multiplex PCR, while the TCRdb copy is restricted to in-frame clones and leaves out a portion. The profile shows roughly 73,000 clones, 70% to 90% of them singletons. Sample: peripheral blood. These receptors were collected from a man between 65 and 85 years old with active COVID-19. The CDR3 runs from the conserved cysteine through the conserved F or W.

v_gene,j_gene,CDR3aa
TRBV5-1,TRBJ2-5,CASSTGTSGSGETQYF
TRBV27,TRBJ2-2,CASSLAGTPNTGELFF
TRBV4-3,TRBJ2-2,CASSQDPRGWTGELFF
TRBV20-1,TRBJ2-4,CSASENIQYF
TRBV9,TRBJ1-3,CASSVLPQQGITGNTIYF
TRBV4-2,TRBJ2-1,CASSQVGYSEQFF
TRBV15,TRBJ2-7,CATSREGQGRTSGYEQYF
TRBV6-6,TRBJ1-2,CASSYSGGDVNYGYTF
TRBV7-8,TRBJ1-1,CASNKYTNTEAFF
TRBV7-2,TRBJ2-5,CASSLGGQGDGGTQYF
TRBV5-6,TRBJ2-5,CAGGRGLAGETQYF
TRBV7-9,TRBJ2-5,CASSPRQGETQYF
TRBV15,TRBJ2-7,CATSRDPRRTSGSYEQYF
TRBV30,TRBJ1-1,CAYATARAEAFF
TRBV27,TRBJ2-1,CASSGQGTYNEQFF
TRBV5-1,TRBJ2-3,CASSLAGDRTDTQYF
TRBV6-5,TRBJ1-5,CASTRQGDQPQHF
TRBV19,TRBJ1-1,CASSRGPSTEAFF
TRBV6-2/TRBV6-3,TRBJ1-1,CASSYSGEGTTEAFF
TRBV7-2,TRBJ2-1,CASSSPLGRAYNEQFF
TRBV6-2/TRBV6-3,TRBJ2-7,CASSPWGSASSYEQYF
TRBV4-1,TRBJ1-2,CASSQTLARRHYGYTF
TRBV21-1,TRBJ1-3,CASSKPRTADSGNTIYF
TRBV11-2,TRBJ1-3,CASSPMAGSGTIYF
TRBV5-4,TRBJ1-1,CASSSKGGAEAFF
TRBV2,TRBJ2-1,CASSDRGLAGGIFEFF
TRBV11-3,TRBJ2-7,CASSAPGLGRRQYF
TRBV12-5,TRBJ2-5,CASGLARLAGVGETQYF
TRBV5-1,TRBJ2-1,CASSTDSGDYNEQFF